This T cell receptor beta chain derives from a study of CD8 T cells in ankylosing spondylitis. This clonotype was seen at least ten times. Its matching antigen is unknown. Germline V gene data show CDR1 as DFQATT and CDR2 as SNEGSKA (reference sequence). The CDR3 is 14 amino acids. V lost 5 bases to trimming and J lost 6 bases; unmatched junction nucleotides: 10. Findings and caveats of the study: Earlier studies detected some motif variants in reactive arthritis synovial fluid and blood. Disease-linked clones were reportedly significantly enriched in matched ankylosing spondylitis synovial fluid.

TCRdb analysed the 5' RACE reads with MiXCR anew, one entry per CDR3 protein. The sample has 200,000 to 300,000 distinct CDR3 sequences, over 7% seen once. The chain joins TRBV20-1 to TRBJ2-1; 7 bases fit TRBD2. Sequenced sample: blood, either unsorted or a sorted T cell fraction (not recorded which). This clonotype originated in a female donor with ankylosing spondylitis or in good health (not recorded which). CDR3 amino acids: CSAAHGGGFNEQFF. DNA of the CDR3: TGCAGTGCTGCCCATGGGGGGGGGTTCAATGAGCAGTTCTTC.